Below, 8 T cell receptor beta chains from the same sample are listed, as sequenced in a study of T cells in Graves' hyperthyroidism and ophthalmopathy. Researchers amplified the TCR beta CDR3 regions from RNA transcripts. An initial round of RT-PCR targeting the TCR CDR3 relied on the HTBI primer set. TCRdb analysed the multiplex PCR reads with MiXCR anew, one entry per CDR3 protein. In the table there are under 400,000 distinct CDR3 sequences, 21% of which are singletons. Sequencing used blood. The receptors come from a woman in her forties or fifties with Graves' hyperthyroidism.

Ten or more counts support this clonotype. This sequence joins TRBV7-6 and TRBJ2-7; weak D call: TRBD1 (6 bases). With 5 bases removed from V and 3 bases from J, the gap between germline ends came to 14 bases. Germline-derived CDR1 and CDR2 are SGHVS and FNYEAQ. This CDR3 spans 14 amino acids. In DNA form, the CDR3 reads TGTGCCAGCAGCCCCCTCAGGGGCCACTACGAGCAGTACTTC. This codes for CASSPLRGHYEQYF.

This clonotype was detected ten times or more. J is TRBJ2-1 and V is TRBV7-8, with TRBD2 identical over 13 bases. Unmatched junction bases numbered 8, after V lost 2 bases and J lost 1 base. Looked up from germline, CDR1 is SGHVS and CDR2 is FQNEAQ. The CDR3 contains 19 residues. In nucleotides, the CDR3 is TGTGCCAGCAGCTTAATTGGAACTAGCGGGGGGGCGTCCTACAATGAGCAGTTCTTC. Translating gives CASSLIGTSGGASYNEQFF.

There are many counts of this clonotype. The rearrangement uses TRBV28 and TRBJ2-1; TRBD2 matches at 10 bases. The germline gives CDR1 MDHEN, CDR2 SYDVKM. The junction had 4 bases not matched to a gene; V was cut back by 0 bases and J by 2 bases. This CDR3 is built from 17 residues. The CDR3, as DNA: TGTGCCAGCAGTTTATGGTCGGGACTAGCGACCTACAATGAGCAGTTCTTC. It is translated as CASSLWSGLATYNEQFF.

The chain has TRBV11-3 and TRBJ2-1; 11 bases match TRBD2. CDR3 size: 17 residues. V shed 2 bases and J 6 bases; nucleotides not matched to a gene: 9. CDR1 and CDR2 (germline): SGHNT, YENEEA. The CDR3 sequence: CASSLKGTSGGGNEQFF. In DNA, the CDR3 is TGTGCCAGCAGCTTAAAAGGGACTAGCGGAGGGGGCAATGAGCAGTTCTTC.

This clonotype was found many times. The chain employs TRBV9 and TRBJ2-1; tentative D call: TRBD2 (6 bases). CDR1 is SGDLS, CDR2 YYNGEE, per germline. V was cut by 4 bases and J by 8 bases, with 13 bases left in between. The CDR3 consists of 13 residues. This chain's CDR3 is CASSMTSLDEQFF. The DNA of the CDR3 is TGTGCCAGCAGCATGACTAGTCTCGATGAGCAGTTCTTC.

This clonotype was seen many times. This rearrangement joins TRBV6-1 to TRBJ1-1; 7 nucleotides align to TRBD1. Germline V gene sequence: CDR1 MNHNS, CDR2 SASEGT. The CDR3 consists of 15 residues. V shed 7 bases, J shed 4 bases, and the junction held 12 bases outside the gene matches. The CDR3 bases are TGTGCCAGCACCGATATGACAGGGAAAAGCACTGAAGCTTTCTTT. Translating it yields CASTDMTGKSTEAFF.

CDR3 nucleotides: TGCAGTGCTAGAGTGACAGCTTCCTACAATGAGCAGTTCTTC. It specifies CSARVTASYNEQFF. The chain carries TRBV20-1 and TRBJ2-1; TRBD1 might be the D (5 bases). The V end lost 1 base, the J end lost 1 base, and 8 bases lay between the germline ends. From germline, CDR1 is DFQATT and CDR2 SNEGSKA (reference sequence). The CDR3 is 14 residues long.

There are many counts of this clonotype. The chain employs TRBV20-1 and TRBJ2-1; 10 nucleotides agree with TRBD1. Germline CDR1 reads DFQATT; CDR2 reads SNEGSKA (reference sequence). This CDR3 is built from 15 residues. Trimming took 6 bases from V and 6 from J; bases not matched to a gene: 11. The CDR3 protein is CSATGTGDRGNEQFF. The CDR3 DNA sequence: TGCAGTGCAACCGGGACAGGGGATCGGGGCAATGAGCAGTTCTTC.